Each of the 7 T cell receptor beta chains below was sequenced from the same sample in a study of regulatory T cells in long-lasting Graves disease. CDR3-region Arm-PCR and iRepertoire HTBI primers produced the TCR beta libraries. TCRdb fed the multiplex PCR reads into MiXCR, producing one record per CDR3 protein. The sample gives about 540,000 distinct CDR3 sequences, about 13% of which show up once; approximately 9.3% is in the top ten. Noted time point: newly diagnosed GD, antithyroid drugs for less than 3 months. PBMC RNA served as the TCR library source. These data were also filed under a second study, of T cells in Graves' hyperthyroidism and ophthalmopathy.

The sample here was peripheral blood mononuclear cells (PBMCs), taken at new diagnosis, from a patient treated with antithyroid drugs. These receptors all come from a man aged 25 to 40 with Graves disease.

In its sample, this clonotype was seen many times. The rearrangement links TRBV19 to TRBJ2-1; 13 bases are shared with TRBD2. The V segment lost 6 bases and the J segment 7 bases; nucleotides outside the gene matches: 15. Germline loops: CDR1 LNHDA, CDR2 SQIVND (reference sequence). This CDR3 spans 18 amino acids. In DNA form, the CDR3 reads TGTGCCAGTAGCCGACTAACTAGCGGGAGGGCCATGATGAATGAGCAGTTCTTC. It is translated as CASSRLTSGRAMMNEQFF.

This clonotype has a count of ten or more. The rearrangement joins TRBV6-1 to TRBJ2-3; D unclear. The V end lost 6 bases, the J end lost 2 bases, and 15 bases lay between the germline ends. Germline V gene data show CDR1 as MNHNS and CDR2 as SASEGT. This CDR3 spans 15 amino acids. CDR3 in DNA: TGTGCCAGCAGGGGCGGTCCGTCCGTCACAGATACGCAGTATTTT. This translates into CASRGGPSVTDTQYF.

Points on this clonotype: This may arise from a read error, as a much more abundant clone is one base away. V is TRBV30 and J is TRBJ2-7; no reliable D call. Trimming left V 8 bases short and J 2 bases short, with 13 bases between. Per the germline V gene, CDR1 is GTSNPN and CDR2 is SVGIG (reference sequence). CDR3 length equals 12 residues. This CDR3 reads CARATLTYEQYF. The CDR3 DNA follows: TGTGCCAGGGCGACACTTACCTACGAGCAGTACTTC.

This clonotype has at least ten counts. This rearrangement joins TRBV5-1 to TRBJ2-7; maybe TRBD2 (5 bases). Germline V gene sequence: CDR1 SGHRS, CDR2 YFSETQ. The CDR3 is 15 amino acids. V gave up 0 bases and J gave up 5 bases, with 15 bases separating them. The CDR3 DNA reads TGCGCCAGCAGCTTGGTCGGCAGCCCGGAGGACGAGCAGTACTTC. Translated, it gives CASSLVGSPEDEQYF.

Many counts were recorded for this clonotype. This chain uses TRBV12-3 or TRBV12-4 with TRBJ2-2; no definite D call. The V end lost 2 bases, the J end lost 0 bases, and 7 bases lay between the germline ends. CDR3 size: 15 residues. The CDR3 protein is CASSLWLPNTGELFF. In DNA, the CDR3 is TGTGCCAGCAGTTTATGGCTACCGAACACCGGGGAGCTGTTTTTT.

This clonotype appeared many times. The chain links TRBV11-3 to TRBJ2-1; no definite D call. The CDR3 is made up of 12 amino acids. Germline values: CDR1 SGHNT, CDR2 YENEEA. Trimming removed 4 bases at V and 5 bases at J, with 6 bases between. CDR3 in DNA: TGTGCCAGCAGCTACATGGACAATGAGCAGTTCTTC. Its protein is CASSYMDNEQFF.

This clonotype has a count of ten or more. The rearrangement uses TRBV5-5 and TRBJ1-5, with unresolved D. Germline loops: CDR1 SGHKS, CDR2 YYEKEE (reference sequence). V lost 3 bases and J lost 6, with 13 bases in between. The CDR3 extends over 14 amino acids. The CDR3 sequence: CASSSYGSGQPQHF. In DNA, the CDR3 is TGTGCCAGCAGCTCTTACGGGTCGGGTCAGCCCCAGCATTTT.